This entry is about one T cell receptor (beta chain). This clonotype was observed many times. It lacks a known antigen. The record has no base qualities; no much larger clone is one base away. cDNA synthesis used template-switch 5'RACE with a primer carrying a 10-nucleotide random unique molecular identifier tagging each TCR transcript. Every sequencing run covered 15-18 subjects and yielded more than 200 million TCR-beta sequences. Total RNA was extracted with the RNeasy kit. TCR-beta VDJ regions were amplified with primers for the TCR constant region and the 5'RACE anchor, using the KAPA Real-time Library Amplification kit. A first PCR added sample indexes and Illumina adaptors, after which a second PCR increased the library yield. After Ampure bead purification, the roughly 650 bp TCR product was size-selected on a 2% E-gel SizeSelection system. Library quality was checked on a Bioanalyzer, concentration was measured with Qubit, and libraries were quantified with the Kapa Library Quantification kit before pooling. Paired-end 2 x 150 bp sequencing of the libraries was performed on an Illumina HiSeq 2500. To increase sequence diversity, about 25-30% phiX was spiked into each library pool. Regarding the original processing steps: Quality-filtered reads were processed with the UMI-based MiGEC pipeline, and over 75% of raw TCR sequences were removed by the MiGEC pipeline during error correction. IMGT germline references were used for aligning VDJ genes, and each clonotype was defined as a unique CDR3 amino acid sequence together with its V-J genes. Clonal expansion, Shannon diversity, and CDR3 relatedness (CalcPairwiseDistances, ClusterSamples) were evaluated with VDJtools, and phylogenetic trees were built with CLCbio workbench. Expanded clones were defined as having at least 8 unique UMIs, based on coefficient-of-variation modelling across technical triplicates. The public reads were quality trimmed at Q25 with fastp and then assembled into clones with MiXCR by TCRdb, keeping productive beta chains. Every CDR3 protein is listed once, alongside the most common genes and DNA of its rows. TCRdb, rather than the study authors, made the V and J calls. This sample is represented by about 52,000 distinct CDR3 sequences; 3.6% of them were singletons. Jointly, the top ten make up roughly 1.7% of the sample.

For unsorted PBMC libraries, 2 million PBMCs were used after storage in RNAlater at -80 degrees C until RNA extraction. The multiple sclerosis patients were enrolled in a US clinical protocol that used magnetic resonance imaging to evaluate disease progression. PBMCs were separated from peripheral blood using Ficoll-Hypaque density gradient centrifugation and then cryopreserved in liquid nitrogen. As encoded in the germline V gene, CDR1 is SGHAT while CDR2 is FQNNGV. The CDR3 holds 12 amino acids from the cysteine to the phenylalanine. Only CDR3 DNA remains: 36 bases, in frame from the first base. The junction shows trimming of 6 bases on V and 9 bases on J, and the gene matches do not reach 6 bases of it. This entry comes from a study of neurological immune-mediated disorders (dated by TCRdb to the late 2010s). The study in broad terms: Among the roughly 34 multiple sclerosis patients, relapsing-remitting MS was present in around 31 and secondary progressive MS was present in 3. The study compared peripheral blood TCR-beta repertoires of HTLV-I-associated myelopathy (HAM/TSP) patients, multiple sclerosis patients and healthy controls using UMI-based sequencing. Of the 65 to 70 subjects in the cohort, around 14 were HAM/TSP patients, roughly 34 were multiple sclerosis patients, and around 20 were healthy controls. The 90 to 120 TCR-beta libraries covered PBMC samples along with longitudinal samples, technical triplicates, and paired sorted CD4+ and CD8+ T-cell subsets.

Results and caveats for the whole study, not just this receptor: TCR clonal expansion was greatest in HAM/TSP patients and smallest in MS patients, who ranked below even healthy controls. No identical CDR3 amino acid sequences were shared among expanded clones across subjects, suggesting private TCR-beta repertoires in all groups. In phylogenetic analysis, the repertoires of 18 of 34 MS patients grouped into a cluster of related CDR3 sequences, which suggests a possible signature at the repertoire level. The MS cluster showed no association with clinical or MRI features, and the authors stated that larger cohorts are needed.

The rearrangement combines TRBV11-2 with TRBJ1-2; a stretch of 8 junction bases matches TRBD1. Sequenced material: PBMCs. This sequence originates from a man aged 25-45 years with multiple sclerosis. The sequenced DNA is TGTGCCAGCAGAAACCGACAGGGGAGCTACACCTTC. Its amino acids are CASRNRQGSYTF. Here the CDR3 is joined to the reference TRBV11-2 and TRBJ1-2 genes, and the full variable domain is: EAGVAQSPRYKIIEKRQSVAFWCNPISGHATLYWYQQILGQGPKLLIQFQNNGVVDDSQLPKDRFSAERLKGVDSTLKIQPAKLEDSAVYLCASRNRQGSYTFGSGTRLTVV.